This T cell receptor beta chain was recovered during a study of OX40 agonist ivuxolimab in advanced cancers. Study-level findings and limits: At 0.1 to 3.0 mg/kg and by week 6, CD4+ and CD8+ T cells in the blood had expanded clonally.

This clone is judged medium-sized (0.01 to 0.1%). Its antigen is undetermined. Autoimmune disease history or systemic immunosuppression barred patients. Germline CDR1 LNHDA, CDR2 SQIVND (reference sequence). The V and J ends lost 5 bases and 4 bases, in that order; junction bases with no gene match: 7. This CDR3 is 14 amino acids long. The repertoire was sequenced with immunoSEQ multiplex PCR; TCRdb's copy has only in-frame clones and lacks some. Altogether roughly 25,000 clones are present, 76% being singletons, with the ten largest covering roughly 14%. J is TRBJ1-1 and V is TRBV19; TRBD1 matches 7 bases. The specimen was CD4+ or CD8+ T cells sorted from blood, collected in a trial of the OX40 agonist ivuxolimab. This TCR was recovered from an adult with an advanced solid tumor such as melanoma, head and neck, liver or kidney cancer. This CDR3 is CASSRGDSGTEAFF. CDR3 DNA: TGTGCCAGTAGTCGGGGGGACAGCGGCACTGAAGCTTTCTTT.